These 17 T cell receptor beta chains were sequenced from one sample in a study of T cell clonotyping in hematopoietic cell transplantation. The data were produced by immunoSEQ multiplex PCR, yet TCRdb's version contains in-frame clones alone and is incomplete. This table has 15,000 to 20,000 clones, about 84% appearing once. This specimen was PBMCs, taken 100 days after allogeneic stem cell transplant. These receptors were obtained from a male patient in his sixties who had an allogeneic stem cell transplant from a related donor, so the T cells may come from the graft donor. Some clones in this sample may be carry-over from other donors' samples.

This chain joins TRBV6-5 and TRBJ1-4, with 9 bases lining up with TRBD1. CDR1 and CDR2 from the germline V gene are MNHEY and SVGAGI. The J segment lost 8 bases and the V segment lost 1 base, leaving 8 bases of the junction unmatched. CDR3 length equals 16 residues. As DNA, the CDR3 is TGTGCCAGCAGTTACTTCGGACAGGGGCGAAAAGAAAAACTGTTTTTT. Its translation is CASSYFGQGRKEKLFF.

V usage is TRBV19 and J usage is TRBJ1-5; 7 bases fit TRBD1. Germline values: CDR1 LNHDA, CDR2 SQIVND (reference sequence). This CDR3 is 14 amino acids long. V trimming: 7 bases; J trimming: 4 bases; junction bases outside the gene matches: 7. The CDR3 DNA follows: TGTGCCAGTATGAGACAGGGTTGGAATCAGCCCCAGCATTTT. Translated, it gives CASMRQGWNQPQHF.

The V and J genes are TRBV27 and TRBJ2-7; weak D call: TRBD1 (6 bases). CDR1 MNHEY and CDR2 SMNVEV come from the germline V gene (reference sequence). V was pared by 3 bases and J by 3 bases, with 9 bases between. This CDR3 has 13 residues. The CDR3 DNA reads TGTGCCAGCAGTTTTGGACAGTTCTACGAGCAGTACTTC. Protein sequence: CASSFGQFYEQYF.

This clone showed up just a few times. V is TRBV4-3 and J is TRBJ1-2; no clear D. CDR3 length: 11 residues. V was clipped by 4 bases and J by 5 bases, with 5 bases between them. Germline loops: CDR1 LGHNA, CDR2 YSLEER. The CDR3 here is CASSPKYGYTF. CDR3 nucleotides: TGCGCCAGCAGCCCAAAGTATGGCTACACCTTC.

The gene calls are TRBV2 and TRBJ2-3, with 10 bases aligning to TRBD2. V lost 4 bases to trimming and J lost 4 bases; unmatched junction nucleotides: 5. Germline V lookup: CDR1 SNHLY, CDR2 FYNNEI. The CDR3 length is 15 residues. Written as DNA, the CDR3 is TGTGCCAGCAGTGGACTAGCGGGCAGATCAGATACGCAGTATTTT. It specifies CASSGLAGRSDTQYF.

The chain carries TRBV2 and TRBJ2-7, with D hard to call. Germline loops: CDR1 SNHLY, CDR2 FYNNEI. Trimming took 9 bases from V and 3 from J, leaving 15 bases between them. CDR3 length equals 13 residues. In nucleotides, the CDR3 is TGTGCCAGGAAAGGCGGAGAGAACTACGAGCAGTACTTC. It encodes CARKGGENYEQYF.

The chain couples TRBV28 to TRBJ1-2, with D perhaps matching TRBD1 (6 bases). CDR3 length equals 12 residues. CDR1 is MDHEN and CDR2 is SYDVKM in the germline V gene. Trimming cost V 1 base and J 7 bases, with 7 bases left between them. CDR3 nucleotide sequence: TGTGCCAGCAGTTTATTGGGGGCTGGCTACACCTTC. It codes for CASSLLGAGYTF.

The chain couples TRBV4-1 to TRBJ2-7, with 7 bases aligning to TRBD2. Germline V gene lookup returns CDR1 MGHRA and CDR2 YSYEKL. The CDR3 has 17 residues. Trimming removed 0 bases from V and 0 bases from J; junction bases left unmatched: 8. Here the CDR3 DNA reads TGCGCCAGCAGCCAAGATTTGGGAGGGCGGAGCTCCTACGAGCAGTACTTC. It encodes CASSQDLGGRSSYEQYF.

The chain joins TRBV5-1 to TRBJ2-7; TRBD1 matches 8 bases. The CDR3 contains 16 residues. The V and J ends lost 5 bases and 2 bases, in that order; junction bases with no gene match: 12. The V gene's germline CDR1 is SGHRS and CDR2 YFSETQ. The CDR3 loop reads CASSPSEDRVAYEQYF. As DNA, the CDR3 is TGCGCCAGCAGTCCGTCCGAGGACAGGGTAGCCTACGAGCAGTACTTC.

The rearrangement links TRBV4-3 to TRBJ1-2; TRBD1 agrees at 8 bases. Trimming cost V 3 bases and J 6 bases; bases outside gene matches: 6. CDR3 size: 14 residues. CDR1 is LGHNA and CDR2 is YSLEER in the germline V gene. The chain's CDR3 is CASSHRTGTNGYTF. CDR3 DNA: TGCGCCAGCAGCCATCGGACAGGGACTAATGGCTACACCTTC.

In nucleotides, the CDR3 is TGTGCCAGCAGCCCCGCCGGGACAGGGTTCAATCAGCCCCAGCATTTT. Translated, it gives CASSPAGTGFNQPQHF. This rearrangement joins TRBV7-2 to TRBJ1-5; 9 positions agree with TRBD1. The CDR3 sequence is 16 residues long. Germline V lookup: CDR1 SGHTA, CDR2 FQGNSA. With 5 bases clipped from V and 3 bases from J, the junction kept 8 bases outside the gene matches.

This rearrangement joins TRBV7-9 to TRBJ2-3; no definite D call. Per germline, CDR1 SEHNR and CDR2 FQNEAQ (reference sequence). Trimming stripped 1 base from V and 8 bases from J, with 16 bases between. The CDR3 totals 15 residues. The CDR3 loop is CASSLGFLGIGTQYF. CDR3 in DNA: TGTGCCAGCAGCTTAGGGTTCTTAGGGATCGGTACGCAGTATTTT.

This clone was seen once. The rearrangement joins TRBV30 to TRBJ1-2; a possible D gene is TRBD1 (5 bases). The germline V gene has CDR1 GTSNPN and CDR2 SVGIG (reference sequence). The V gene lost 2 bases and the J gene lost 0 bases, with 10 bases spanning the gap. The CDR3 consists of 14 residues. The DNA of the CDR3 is TGTGCCTGGAGTCCTACAGGAGCTAACTATGGCTACACCTTC. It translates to CAWSPTGANYGYTF. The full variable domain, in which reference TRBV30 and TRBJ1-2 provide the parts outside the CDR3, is SQTIHQWPATLVQPVGSPLSLECTVEGTSNPNLYWYRQAAGRGLQLLFYSVGIGQISSEVPQNLSASRPQDRQFILSSKKLLLSDSGFYLCAWSPTGANYGYTFGSGTRLTVV.

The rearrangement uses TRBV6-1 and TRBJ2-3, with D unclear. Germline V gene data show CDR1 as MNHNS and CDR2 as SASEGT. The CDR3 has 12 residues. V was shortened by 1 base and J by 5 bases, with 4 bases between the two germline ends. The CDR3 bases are TGTGCCAGCAGTGAAGGTATAGATACGCAGTATTTT. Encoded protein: CASSEGIDTQYF.

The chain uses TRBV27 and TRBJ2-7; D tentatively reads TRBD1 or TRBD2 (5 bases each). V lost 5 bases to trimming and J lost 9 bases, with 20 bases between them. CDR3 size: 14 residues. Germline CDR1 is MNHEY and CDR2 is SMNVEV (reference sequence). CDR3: CASSPGTNLRVQYF. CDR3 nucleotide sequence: TGTGCCAGCAGTCCGGGGACCAATCTACGGGTGCAGTACTTC.

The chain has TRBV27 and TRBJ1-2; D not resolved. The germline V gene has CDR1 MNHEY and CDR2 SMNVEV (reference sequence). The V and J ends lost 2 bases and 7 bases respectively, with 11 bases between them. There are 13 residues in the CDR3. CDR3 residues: CASSLKGRPGYTF. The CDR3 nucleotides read TGTGCCAGCAGTTTAAAGGGCAGGCCTGGCTACACCTTC.

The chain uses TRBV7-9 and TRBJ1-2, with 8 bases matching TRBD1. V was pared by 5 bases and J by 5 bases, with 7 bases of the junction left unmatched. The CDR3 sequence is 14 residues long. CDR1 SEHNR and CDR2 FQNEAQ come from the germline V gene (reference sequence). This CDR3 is CASSGGQGPYGYTF. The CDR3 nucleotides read TGTGCCAGCAGCGGAGGACAGGGACCATATGGCTACACCTTC.